This T cell receptor beta chain is from a study of cytomegalovirus exposure and HLA in healthy donors listed by TCRdb under 2017. With regard to the full study: In an earlier analysis of some 550 of the donors, 276 Gb of sequence data and about 110 million unique TCR beta sequences from 150 million to 200 million T cells were reported. An early release covering roughly 580 HLA-typed donors comprised roughly 300 gigabases of sequencing data and about 90 million unique TCR sequences. Of the approximately 400 genotyped donors, approximately 83% fell in the genetic ancestry cluster associated with self-reported Caucasian donors. The study was designed to test whether signatures of past pathogen exposure could be identified by cataloging public T cell receptors. Using immunosequencing, the study profiled T cell repertoires from 550 to 750 subjects and related those repertoires to cytomegalovirus serostatus. Along with the roughly 670-subject first cohort, a separate validation cohort of over a hundred different subjects was used. High-throughput TCR immunosequencing, statistical association of individual TCRs with disease status, and machine learning were combined to predict cytomegalovirus infection status. In a later analysis, previously published TCR beta repertoires from 666 donors were re-analyzed and high-resolution HLA genotyping was added so that TCR occurrence patterns could be studied. The later analysis used no new phenotypic data to find candidate immune exposures, relying instead on TCR beta sequences and their occurrence across donors. To decide whether each TCR beta V gene segment behaved as functional or pseudogenic, an earlier analysis of approximately 600 of the donors relied on high-throughput TCR beta sequencing. Alongside the repertoire data, information on donor age, sex, ethnicity and CMV serostatus was compiled. In a later genetic analysis, genome-wide SNP genotypes for about 55% of the roughly 700 donors were used, and that subset was treated as a discovery cohort. All discovery cohort repertoires had been generated using a single sequencing platform. Class I and class II HLA loci were covered by the typing at four-digit resolution. Typing coverage varied by locus: roughly 629-630 donors for A, B, C, DRB1 and DQB1; more than 500 for DQA1; nearly 610 for DPA1; approximately 470 for DPB1. Because of strong linkage in the cohort, four or five DR-DQ haplotypes were treated as single units for association and clustering. Among roughly 370 genotyped donors of the cohort, an average of around 240,000 unique TCR beta nucleotide sequences were sequenced per donor, roughly 20% of them non-productive.

The cohort comprised some 730 healthy bone marrow donors. Cohort members were all nominally healthy when sampled, although unrecorded immune exposures were likely present. The donor was CMV seropositive and belonged to the group of 250 to 300 seropositive cohort members. A peripheral blood sample was collected from each donor, and TCR beta sequencing was performed on peripheral blood mononuclear cells. The Qiagen DNeasy Blood Extraction Kit was used to extract genomic DNA from the blood cell samples. The method behind the library was the immunoSEQ multiplex PCR assay. For the multiplex PCR, a mixture combining 60 forward primers for TCR Vbeta segments and 13 reverse primers for TCR Jbeta segments was used. Amplification of the CDR3 region of rearranged TCR beta genes was performed with a multiplex PCR assay on genomic DNA. Amplified TCR beta libraries were sequenced as 87-base-pair reads on the Illumina HiSeq System. The paper's processing steps were these. Across the 670 or so repertoires, a later analysis counted 78 million or so unique TCR beta chains, 8.5 million to 12 million of which were shared by at least two donors. Raw reads were error-corrected and collapsed into unique sequences with a nearest-neighbor algorithm that merged closely related sequences to remove PCR and sequencing errors. To assign V, D and J gene segments, CDR3 sequences were aligned to IMGT reference sequences. Each retained sequence needed at least a six-nucleotide match to both a V gene segment and a J gene segment. A rearrangement was called productive if the CDR3 had no stop codons and remained in frame with V and J, and every other rearrangement was called non-productive. CDR3 was defined by IMGT convention, running from the second conserved V-encoded cysteine to the conserved J-encoded phenylalanine. In an earlier analysis of approximately 590 of the donors, sequences lacking an unambiguous match to a single V gene segment were excluded. In an earlier analysis of more than 500 of the donors, a V segment was called functional when productive rearrangements were above 56.7%, and segregating when the standard deviation between donors exceeded 5%. A statistical classification framework was developed to diagnose cytomegalovirus status using the catalog of TCR beta chain sequences. A later analysis assigned V and J genes by comparing TCR nucleotide sequences with IMGT/GENE-DB human TR gene sequences. In a later analysis, CDR3 sequences and most-parsimonious VDJ recombination scenarios were assigned using the TCRdist pipeline. In a later analysis, every TCR beta chain was defined by the combination of its CDR3 amino acid sequence and its V-gene family, and reads without a unique V-gene family were dropped. In a later analysis, fewer than 650 highly shared, low-generation-probability nucleotide sequences were removed to address suspected cross-contamination and a sequencing artifact. A later analysis calculated a clonal expansion index for each public chain from normalized within-repertoire ranks of inferred template counts. In a later analysis, generation probabilities were computed with a VDJ recombination model fitted to out-of-frame rearrangements, and the resulting probabilities were checked against IGoR. Hypergeometric tests were used in a later analysis to score TCR-TCR, TCR-HLA and TCR-CMV co-occurrence, with a repertoire-size bias correction applied to the TCR pairs. In a later analysis, false discovery rates were estimated by permuting HLA or CMV assignments 20 times. In a later analysis, co-occurring TCRs were grouped using DBSCAN, with TCRdist sequence similarity added in when clustering inside HLA-allele-positive subsets. For co-occurrence clustering, repertoires with fewer than 30,000 or more than 120,000 public chains were excluded, along with 5 or 6 repertoires with anomalous nucleotide sharing. This immuneACCESS table, as held by TCRdb, lists in-frame sequences with V and J called but not all clones. Of the missing ones, under half trace to an unresolved V gene in checked studies; the others have no known cause. V, J and clone size were drawn from that table, and D and trimming were deduced from the DNA. The sample yields 150,000 or so clones; 65% to 80% were counted once. More than 4% of the sample belongs to the ten largest clones.

Remarks on this clone: There is no known antigen for this receptor. It has no much larger one-base neighbor in the sample; base qualities were not kept.

General study outcomes and caveats: Most TCR sequences were seen in very few donors, while some public TCRs were found in many individuals. At a false discovery rate of 0.05, a later analysis linked some 17,000 TCR beta sequences to specific HLA alleles. Because counts were too low, more than 15 rarely observed V segments, including chromosome 9 orphons, were excluded from the earlier analysis of 587 of the donors. The classifier was reported to diagnose cytomegalovirus status with high specificity and sensitivity in both the original cohort and the validation cohort. The presence/absence analyses assumed that sequencing depth was roughly uniform across donors, and that assumption may not be true. According to a later genetic analysis, donors in an Asian-associated ancestry cluster had fewer N-insertions in productive TCRs than the approximately 690-donor mean. Assigning TCR associations to individual alleles was difficult when HLA alleles, especially DR and DQ, strongly co-occurred. A further reported finding was that TCR beta sequences accurately predicted the HLA-A and HLA-B alleles for most subjects in the first cohort. Correlated functional status among segregating V segments might be attributable to linkage disequilibrium, but an unknown experimental factor could not be ruled out. In a later analysis, several top co-occurrence clusters were reported to appear linked to parvovirus B19, influenza, CMV and Epstein-Barr virus. In a later analysis, TCR association rates were found to vary across HLA loci, with the most associated TCRs seen for DRB1 alleles and the fewest for HLA-C alleles. Because some donors lacked HLA typing at each locus, the association tests relied only on the typed subset. Broadly in line with IMGT annotations, most TCR beta V segments showed up in productive rearrangements about 90% or about 30% of the time in an earlier analysis of under 700 of the donors. The only immune exposure information available for the cohort was CMV serostatus. A total of fewer than 200 TCR beta chains were listed by the study as associated with cytomegalovirus. A later genetic analysis associated a missense DCLRE1C variant with V-gene and J-gene trimming of TCR beta chains, and an independent cohort replicated the association. According to the authors, the approach could potentially be generalized to other disease states and immunological phenotypes. This cohort had only TCR beta chains sequenced, and the lack of alpha or paired-chain data limited which features could be detected. A cluster of highly shared sequence variants was judged likely to represent a technical artifact of the sequencing pipeline. A few of the identified cytomegalovirus-associated TCR beta chains were confirmed in vitro to be specific for cytomegalovirus antigens. Compared with equally common non-associated chains, HLA-associated TCR beta chains in a later analysis were more clonally expanded and had lower generation probabilities. Most CMV-associated TCR beta chains appeared to be HLA-restricted in a later analysis, and the HLA associations seemed to be driven largely by CMV exposure.

The sequencing sample was made of PBMCs. The receptor comes from a male donor in good health and CMV-seropositive.

The bases read TGTGCCAGCAGCCCAGAGGAAAACACTGAAGCTTTCTTT. It is translated as CASSPEENTEAFF. The chain employs TRBV7-8 and TRBJ1-1, with no confident D gene call. Inclusive of the bounding cysteine and phenylalanine, the CDR3 is 13 residues long. The DNA shown is the 39-base CDR3, in frame from base 1. Reading the germline V gene gives CDR1 SGHVS and CDR2 FQNEAQ. V drops 5 bases and J drops 2 bases, leaving 9 bases in between.